This T cell receptor (beta chain) was retrieved from a study of T-cell reconstitution after alpha-beta-depleted transplantation in children. The germline gives CDR1 SGDLS, CDR2 YYNGEE. The CDR3 has 15 amino acids. V lost 4 bases and J lost 5; bases outside the gene matches: 8. Unique molecular identifiers were incorporated during preparation of the TCRbeta library. TCRdb analysed the PCR reads with MiXCR anew, one entry per CDR3 protein. This sample has 500,000 to 600,000 distinct CDR3 sequences; around 19% occur once, and the top ten carry approximately 3%. This sequence joins TRBV9 and TRBJ1-1, with 10 bases matching TRBD1. This TCR was recovered from a human donor who donated a stem cell graft to a child with acute lymphoblastic leukemia. Here the sequenced sample was PBMCs from the stem cell graft donor, taken from the stem cell graft. In nucleotides, the CDR3 is TGTGCCAGCAGCCCCGGGGACAGGGGATGGACTGAAGCTTTCTTT. This sequence encodes CASSPGDRGWTEAFF.